One and the same sample provided the 20 T cell receptor beta chains below, sequenced in a study of blood T cell repertoires in COVID-19 (dated by TCRdb to 2020 to 2021). Library method: the immunoSEQ multiplex PCR assay. This immuneACCESS table, as held by TCRdb, lists in-frame sequences with V and J called but not all clones. Of the missing ones, under half trace to an unresolved V gene in checked studies; the others have no known cause. A total of nearly 400,000 clones appear in this sample, roughly 91% of them only once. Together, the top ten hold less than 2% of the sample. Sequencing was carried out using PBMCs or T cells enriched from blood (not recorded which). The receptors come from a woman in her 30s who had recovered from COVID-19.

This rearrangement joins TRBV28 to TRBJ2-2; no clear D gene. The germline CDR1 and CDR2 sequences are MDHEN and SYDVKM. V lost 7 bases, J lost 8 bases, and 8 bases lay in between. CDR3 length equals 11 residues. The CDR3 reads CASNEEGELFF. The CDR3 DNA sequence: TGTGCCAGCAACGAGGAAGGGGAGCTGTTTTTT.

V usage is TRBV28 and J usage is TRBJ1-2; TRBD1 matches at 8 bases. CDR3 size: 15 residues. Trimming removed 5 bases from V and 5 bases from J; junction bases left unmatched: 10. Looked up from germline, CDR1 is MDHEN and CDR2 is SYDVKM. CDR3 sequence: CASSPNDRGFYGYTF. The CDR3 bases are TGTGCCAGCAGTCCAAATGACAGGGGCTTTTATGGCTACACCTTC.

The V gene is TRBV19, the J gene TRBJ2-3, with 9 bases matching TRBD2. The J segment lost 2 bases and the V segment lost 4 bases, leaving 10 bases of the junction unmatched. This CDR3 is 17 amino acids long. Per germline, CDR1 LNHDA and CDR2 SQIVND (reference sequence). The CDR3 loop is CASSTMDSGGDTDTQYF. The CDR3 DNA sequence: TGTGCCAGTAGTACTATGGATAGCGGGGGAGACACAGATACGCAGTATTTT.

This clone was counted many times. This sequence joins TRBV9 and TRBJ2-7, with TRBD1 identical over 8 bases. The germline gives CDR1 SGDLS, CDR2 YYNGEE. The CDR3 runs 15 residues. V dropped 0 bases and J dropped 2; count of bases not matched to a gene: 4. CDR3 loop: CASSVEQGATYEQYF. Written as DNA, the CDR3 is TGTGCCAGCAGCGTAGAGCAGGGGGCCACCTACGAGCAGTACTTC.

The gene calls are TRBV30 and TRBJ1-1; D is undetermined. V shed 5 bases and J shed 0 bases, with 10 bases lying between them. Germline V gene lookup returns CDR1 GTSNPN and CDR2 SVGIG (reference sequence). CDR3 length: 13 amino acids. CDR3 region: CAWLALMNTEAFF. As DNA, the CDR3 is TGTGCCTGGCTAGCCCTCATGAACACTGAAGCTTTCTTT.

V and J are TRBV7-8 and TRBJ1-2; 12 nucleotides align to TRBD1. CDR1 and CDR2 from the germline V gene are SGHVS and FQNEAQ. V gave up 1 base and J gave up 2 bases; unmatched junction bases: 5. The CDR3 loop spans 17 amino acids. The DNA for the CDR3 is TGTGCCAGCAGCTTAGTGGGACAGGGGGCTCAGAACTATGGCTACACCTTC. Translation: CASSLVGQGAQNYGYTF.

V usage is TRBV28 and J usage is TRBJ2-7; TRBD1 matches at 10 bases. This CDR3 spans 17 amino acids. Losses at the gene ends were 1 base for V and 3 bases for J; bases not matched to a gene: 9. Germline lookup yields CDR1 MDHEN and CDR2 SYDVKM. The CDR3 region is CASSLFPPGTGVYEQYF. CDR3 DNA: TGTGCCAGCAGTTTATTCCCCCCGGGGACAGGGGTCTACGAGCAGTACTTC.

The CDR3 loop reads CASSLNVFIAKNIQYF. The DNA for the CDR3 is TGCGCCAGCAGCTTGAATGTTTTTATAGCCAAAAACATTCAGTACTTC. The rearrangement links TRBV5-1 to TRBJ2-4; D not certain. The CDR3 extends over 16 amino acids. CDR1 SGHRS and CDR2 YFSETQ come from the germline V gene. V was cut by 1 base and J by 0 bases, with 11 bases left in between.

V usage is TRBV2 and J usage is TRBJ1-5, with D possibly matching TRBD1 (5 bases). The CDR3 extends over 14 amino acids. Trimming removed 5 bases at V and 2 bases at J, with 10 bases between. Germline V gene data show CDR1 as SNHLY and CDR2 as FYNNEI. The CDR3 DNA follows: TGTGCCAGCAGTACAGGTGGGGGCAATCAGCCCCAGCATTTT. This sequence encodes CASSTGGGNQPQHF.

The rearrangement uses TRBV10-3 and TRBJ2-2, with a possible D match to TRBD2 (6 bases). The V gene lost 7 bases and the J gene lost 4 bases, with 19 bases spanning the gap. This CDR3 is 16 amino acids long. Germline CDR1 reads ENHRY; CDR2 reads SYGVKD. CDR3 nucleotide sequence: TGTGCCATCACCGGAACCCGGCAGGGAGGCACCGGGGAGCTGTTTTTT. The encoded protein is CAITGTRQGGTGELFF.

The chain joins TRBV25-1 to TRBJ2-3, with D possibly being TRBD2 (6 bases). This CDR3 region has 14 residues. The V end lost 0 bases, the J end lost 11 bases, and 15 bases lay between the germline ends. CDR1 and CDR2 (germline): MGHDK, SYGVNS. The CDR3 region has the DNA TGTGCCAGCAGTGAATACGGACTATCTGGGAGGCAGTATTTT. Its protein is CASSEYGLSGRQYF.

The genes are TRBV7-6 and TRBJ1-5; 12 bases agree with TRBD1. The CDR3 extends over 14 amino acids. V was clipped by 10 bases and J by 6 bases; unmatched bases: 7. Per the germline V gene, CDR1 is SGHVS and CDR2 is FNYEAQ. CDR3 region: CATGTGGRSQPQHF. DNA for the CDR3: TGTGCCACAGGGACAGGGGGCCGCAGTCAGCCCCAGCATTTT.

The genes are TRBV13 and TRBJ1-1; TRBD1 matches at 8 bases. The CDR3 extends over 14 amino acids. Germline CDR1 PRHDT, CDR2 FYEKMQ (reference sequence). Trimming removed 6 bases from V and 5 bases from J; junction bases left unmatched: 8. In DNA form, the CDR3 reads TGTGCCAGCAGTTTGGGGACAGGCGCAACTGAAGCTTTCTTT. Amino acids: CASSLGTGATEAFF.

The chain carries TRBV28 and TRBJ2-7; the match to TRBD1 covers 7 bases. The CDR3 is 15 residues long. The germline V gene encodes CDR1 MDHEN and CDR2 SYDVKM. J lost 1 base, V lost 6 bases, and 9 bases had no gene match. DNA of the CDR3: TGTGCCAGCAGCCTACCGAGGACAGGTTCCTACGAGCAGTACTTC. This gives the protein CASSLPRTGSYEQYF.

The V gene is TRBV28, the J gene TRBJ2-1; maybe TRBD2 (5 bases). This CDR3 is 12 amino acids long. CDR1 MDHEN and CDR2 SYDVKM come from the germline V gene. The germline V and J ends were trimmed by 7 bases and 6 bases, with 10 bases remaining between them. In DNA form, the CDR3 reads TGTGCCAGCACGCTAGCAACCAATGAGCAGTTCTTC. The encoded protein is CASTLATNEQFF.

The chain has TRBV6-5 and TRBJ1-3; D gene ambiguous. CDR3 size: 16 residues. Germline V gives CDR1 MNHEY, CDR2 SVGAGI. V dropped 4 bases and J dropped 0 bases, with 13 bases sitting between them. The CDR3 protein is CASSSLGRFSGNTIYF. CDR3 DNA: TGTGCCAGCAGTTCACTAGGACGGTTCTCTGGAAACACCATATATTTT.

The chain is built from TRBV6-5 and TRBJ2-1; TRBD2 matches at 10 bases. Germline CDR1 is MNHEY and CDR2 is SVGAGI. After removal of 6 bases from V and 2 bases from J, the junction contained 1 base not matched to a gene. The CDR3 has 14 residues. As DNA, the CDR3 is TGTGCCAGCAGACTAGCGGGACCCTACAATGAGCAGTTCTTC. Its protein is CASRLAGPYNEQFF.

The chain carries TRBV28 and TRBJ2-7, with 8 positions matching TRBD1. Germline values: CDR1 MDHEN, CDR2 SYDVKM. The V and J ends lost 5 bases and 2 bases, in that order; junction bases with no gene match: 11. This CDR3 region has 16 residues. DNA of the CDR3: TGTGCCAGCAGTGTCCCCGGGACAGGAGCTACCTACGAGCAGTACTTC. This translates into CASSVPGTGATYEQYF.

The rearrangement joins TRBV2 to TRBJ2-5, with 9 bases that match TRBD2. This CDR3 has 14 amino acids. After removal of 4 bases from V and 5 bases from J, the junction contained 5 bases not matched to a gene. CDR1 is SNHLY, CDR2 FYNNEI, per germline. CDR3 sequence reads: CASSASTSGETQYF. The CDR3 DNA reads as TGTGCCAGCAGTGCGTCCACTAGCGGGGAGACCCAGTACTTC.

The V call is TRBV4-3, the J call TRBJ2-1, with 8 positions matching TRBD2. The junction had 9 bases not matched to a gene; V was cut back by 4 bases and J by 4 bases. CDR3 length: 16 residues. The germline V gene encodes CDR1 LGHNA and CDR2 YSLEER. CDR3 sequence reads: CASSLAAGARYNEQFF. The CDR3 DNA follows: TGCGCCAGCAGCCTAGCAGCGGGGGCGAGGTACAATGAGCAGTTCTTC.